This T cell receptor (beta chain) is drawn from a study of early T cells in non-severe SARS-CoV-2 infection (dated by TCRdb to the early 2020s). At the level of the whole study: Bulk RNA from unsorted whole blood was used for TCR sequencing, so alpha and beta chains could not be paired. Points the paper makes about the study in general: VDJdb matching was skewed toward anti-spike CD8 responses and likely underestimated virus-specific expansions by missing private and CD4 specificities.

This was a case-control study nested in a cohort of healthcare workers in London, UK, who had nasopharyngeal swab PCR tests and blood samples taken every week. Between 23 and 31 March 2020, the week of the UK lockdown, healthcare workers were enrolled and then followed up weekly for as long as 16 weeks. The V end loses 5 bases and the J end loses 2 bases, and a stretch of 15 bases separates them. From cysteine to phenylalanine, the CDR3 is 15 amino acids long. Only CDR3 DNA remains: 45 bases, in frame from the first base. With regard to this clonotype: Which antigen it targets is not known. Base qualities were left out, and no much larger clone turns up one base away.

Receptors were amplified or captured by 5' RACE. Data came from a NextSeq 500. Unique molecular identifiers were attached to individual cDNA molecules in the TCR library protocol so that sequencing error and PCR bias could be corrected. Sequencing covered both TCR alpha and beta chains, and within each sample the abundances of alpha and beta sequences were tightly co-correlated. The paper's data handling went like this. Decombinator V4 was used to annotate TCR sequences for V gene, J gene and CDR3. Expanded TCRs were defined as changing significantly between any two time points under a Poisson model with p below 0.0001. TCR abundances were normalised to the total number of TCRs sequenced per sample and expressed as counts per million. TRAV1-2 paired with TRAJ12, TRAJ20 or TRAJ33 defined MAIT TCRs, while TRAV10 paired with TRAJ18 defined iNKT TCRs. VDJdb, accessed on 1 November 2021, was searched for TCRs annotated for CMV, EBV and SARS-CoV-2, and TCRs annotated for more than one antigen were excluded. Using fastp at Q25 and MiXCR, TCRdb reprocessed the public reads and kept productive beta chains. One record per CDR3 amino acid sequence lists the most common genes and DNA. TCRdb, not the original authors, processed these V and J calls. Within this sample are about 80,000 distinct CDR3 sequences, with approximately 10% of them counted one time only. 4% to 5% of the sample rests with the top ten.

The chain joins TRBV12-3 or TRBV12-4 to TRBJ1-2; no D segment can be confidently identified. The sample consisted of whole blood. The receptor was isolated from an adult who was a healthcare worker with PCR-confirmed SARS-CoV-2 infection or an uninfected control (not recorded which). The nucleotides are TGTGCCAGCAGTCACCTGATGACGCAAAACTATGGCTACACCTTC. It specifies CASSHLMTQNYGYTF.